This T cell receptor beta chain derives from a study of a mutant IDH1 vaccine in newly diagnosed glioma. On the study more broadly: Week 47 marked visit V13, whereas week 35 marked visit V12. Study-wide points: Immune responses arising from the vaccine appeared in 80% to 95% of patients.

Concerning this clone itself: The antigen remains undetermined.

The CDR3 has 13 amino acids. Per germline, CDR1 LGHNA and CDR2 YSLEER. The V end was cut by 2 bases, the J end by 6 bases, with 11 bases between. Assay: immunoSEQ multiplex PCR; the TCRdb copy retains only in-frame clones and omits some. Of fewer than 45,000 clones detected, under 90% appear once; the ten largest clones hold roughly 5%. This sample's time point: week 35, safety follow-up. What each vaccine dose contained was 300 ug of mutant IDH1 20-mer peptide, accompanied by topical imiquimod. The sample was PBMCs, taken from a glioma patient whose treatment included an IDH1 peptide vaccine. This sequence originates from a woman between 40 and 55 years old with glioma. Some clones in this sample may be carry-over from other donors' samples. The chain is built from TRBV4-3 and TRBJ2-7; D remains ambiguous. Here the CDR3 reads CASSQSYIGEQYF. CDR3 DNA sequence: TGCGCCAGCAGCCAATCCTACATAGGCGAGCAGTACTTC.